The entry that follows covers one TCR beta chain sequence. Its antigen specificity is not known. The input lacks base qualities; no much larger clone sits a single base away. For each enrolled patient, mismatch repair deficiency was established using either polymerase chain reaction or immunohistochemistry. TCR sequencing was performed for a few patients who responded to pembrolizumab therapy. Pembrolizumab PD-1 blockade was prospectively tested in advanced mismatch repair-deficient cancers, regardless of tissue of origin, in the phase II trial. Serial peripheral blood T cell samples were collected before and at multiple times after starting PD-1 blockade. The timing of each blood sample was reported as weeks after the first dose of pembrolizumab. The data are from a study of PD-1 blockade in mismatch repair-deficient tumors (dated by TCRdb to 2015 to 2018). At the level of the whole study: Between September 2013 and September 2016, the trial enrolled some 86 consecutive patients with approximately twelve mismatch repair-deficient cancer types, every one of whom had been previously treated and was progressing. Deep sequencing of TCR CDR3 regions was used to track tumor-associated T cell clones in peripheral blood of patients responding to PD-1 blockade. Summary of the overall study and its limitations: After pembrolizumab, tumor-resident clones, which were often undetectable in blood before treatment, expanded rapidly and then contracted, generally ahead of radiologic responses.

Libraries came from the immunoSEQ multiplex PCR assay. TCRdb obtained this table from immuneACCESS and retained in-frame rearrangements with V and J assigned. These tables miss some clones; where compared with another copy, unresolved V genes account for less than half of the shortfall, and the remainder is unexplained. In this sample the table shows about 19,000 clones, almost 85% of which occur a single time. The top ten clonotypes cover 1.4% of the sample. Sequencing used PBMCs, obtained 52 weeks after starting pembrolizumab. This TCR came from an adult with mismatch repair-deficient cancer.

At the DNA level, the sequence is TGTGCCAGCAGTACCTGGACAGGGGCAAATCAGCCCCAGCATTTT. Its protein product is CASSTWTGANQPQHF. The sequence joins TRBV28 to TRBJ1-5; TRBD1 matches 9 bases in the middle. The CDR3 numbers 15 residues from cysteine through phenylalanine. Just CDR3 DNA is preserved here, 45 bases in frame from base 1. At the junction V is shortened by 5 bases and J by 4 bases; bases outside the gene matches: 6. The germline V gene supplies CDR1 MDHEN and CDR2 SYDVKM. The full variable domain, with segments outside the CDR3 supplied by the reference TRBV28 and TRBJ1-5 proteins, appears as DVKVTQSSRYLVKRTGEKVFLECVQDMDHENMFWYRQDPGLGLRLIYFSYDVKMKEKGDIPEGYSVSREKKERFSLILESASTNQTSMYLCASSTWTGANQPQHFGDGTRLSIL.